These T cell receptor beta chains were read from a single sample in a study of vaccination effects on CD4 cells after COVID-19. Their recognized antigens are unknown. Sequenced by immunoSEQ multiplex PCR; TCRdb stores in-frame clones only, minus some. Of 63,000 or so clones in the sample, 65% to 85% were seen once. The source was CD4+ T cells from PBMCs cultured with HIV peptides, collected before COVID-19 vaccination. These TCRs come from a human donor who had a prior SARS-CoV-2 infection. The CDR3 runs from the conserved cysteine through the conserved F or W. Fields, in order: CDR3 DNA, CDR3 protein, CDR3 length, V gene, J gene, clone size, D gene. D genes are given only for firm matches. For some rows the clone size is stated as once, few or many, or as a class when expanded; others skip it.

CDR3 DNA: TGTGCCAGCACAGGGAACAGTAATTCACCCCTCCACTTT; CDR3 protein: CASTGNSNSPLHF; CDR3 length: 13; V gene: TRBV2; J gene: TRBJ1-6; clone size: NA; D gene: NA
CDR3 DNA: TGTGCCTGGAGTAATGAGGCGGGGGCACAAGAGACCCAGTACTTC; CDR3 protein: CAWSNEAGAQETQYF; CDR3 length: 15; V gene: TRBV30; J gene: TRBJ2-5; clone size: NA; D gene: NA
CDR3 DNA: TGTGCCAGCAGCTTGGGACAGGGTGGATGGGAGACCCAGTACTTC; CDR3 protein: CASSLGQGGWETQYF; CDR3 length: 15; V gene: TRBV7-6; J gene: TRBJ2-5; clone size: once; D gene: TRBD1
CDR3 DNA: TGCGCCAGCAGCCAAGATGGCTGGGAGACCCAGTACTTC; CDR3 protein: CASSQDGWETQYF; CDR3 length: 13; V gene: TRBV4-3; J gene: TRBJ2-5; clone size: NA; D gene: NA
CDR3 DNA: TGTGCCAGCAGGCCGACAGGGGCCCTGGGGGAGCTGTTTTTT; CDR3 protein: CASRPTGALGELFF; CDR3 length: 14; V gene: TRBV3-1/TRBV3-2; J gene: TRBJ2-2; clone size: NA; D gene: TRBD1
CDR3 DNA: TGTGCCAGCGGGGACAGCCGAAATTCACCCCTCCACTTT; CDR3 protein: CASGDSRNSPLHF; CDR3 length: 13; V gene: TRBV6-5; J gene: TRBJ1-6; clone size: NA; D gene: TRBD1
CDR3 DNA: TGTGCCAGCAGTGAACAACAGGGAAACACCGGGGAGCTGTTTTTT; CDR3 protein: CASSEQQGNTGELFF; CDR3 length: 15; V gene: TRBV6-4; J gene: TRBJ2-2; clone size: NA; D gene: NA
CDR3 DNA: TGTGCCAGCAGCCTAGGACTAGCGGGGGCCACGCGTTCGGGCGAGCAGTACTTC; CDR3 protein: CASSLGLAGATRSGEQYF; CDR3 length: 18; V gene: TRBV14; J gene: TRBJ2-7; clone size: NA; D gene: TRBD2
CDR3 DNA: TGCGCCAGCAAAGAATGGGACTTTAACACCGGGGAGCTGTTTTTT; CDR3 protein: CASKEWDFNTGELFF; CDR3 length: 15; V gene: TRBV4-1; J gene: TRBJ2-2; clone size: NA; D gene: NA
CDR3 DNA: TGTGCCAGCAGCTTAGACCGCGTCTCCTATAATTCACCCCTCCACTTT; CDR3 protein: CASSLDRVSYNSPLHF; CDR3 length: 16; V gene: TRBV7-9; J gene: TRBJ1-6; clone size: once; D gene: NA
CDR3 DNA: TGTGCCAGCAGCGCTCGGACTAGCGACCATGAGCAGTTCTTC; CDR3 protein: CASSARTSDHEQFF; CDR3 length: 14; V gene: TRBV7-9; J gene: TRBJ2-1; clone size: few; D gene: TRBD2
CDR3 DNA: TGCGCCAGCAGCCTGCGGATGAATCAGCCCCAGCATTTT; CDR3 protein: CASSLRMNQPQHF; CDR3 length: 13; V gene: TRBV5-1; J gene: TRBJ1-5; clone size: NA; D gene: NA
CDR3 DNA: TGCAGCGTTGAGGGGACAGGGGAGAGAAATTCACCCCTCCACTTT; CDR3 protein: CSVEGTGERNSPLHF; CDR3 length: 15; V gene: TRBV29-1; J gene: TRBJ1-6; clone size: few; D gene: TRBD1
CDR3 DNA: TGTGCCAGCAGTTATCTTTTCCCGGCAGAGACCCAGTACTTC; CDR3 protein: CASSYLFPAETQYF; CDR3 length: 14; V gene: TRBV6-5; J gene: TRBJ2-5; clone size: NA; D gene: NA
CDR3 DNA: TGTGCCAGCAGCTTGGCTCCGGGGGGAAACAATGAGCAGTTCTTC; CDR3 protein: CASSLAPGGNNEQFF; CDR3 length: 15; V gene: TRBV5-6; J gene: TRBJ2-1; clone size: few; D gene: TRBD2
CDR3 DNA: TGTGCCAGCAGCTTAGGACCAACCCATGGCTACACCTTC; CDR3 protein: CASSLGPTHGYTF; CDR3 length: 13; V gene: TRBV7-3; J gene: TRBJ1-2; clone size: NA; D gene: NA
CDR3 DNA: TGCAGCGTTGGTCAGACCAATACAGCCTACGAGCAGTACTTC; CDR3 protein: CSVGQTNTAYEQYF; CDR3 length: 14; V gene: TRBV29-1; J gene: TRBJ2-7; clone size: NA; D gene: NA
CDR3 DNA: TGTGCCAGCAGTTACATAACCTATGGCTACACCTTC; CDR3 protein: CASSYITYGYTF; CDR3 length: 12; V gene: TRBV6-2/TRBV6-3; J gene: TRBJ1-2; clone size: NA; D gene: NA